These 9 T cell receptor beta chains were all obtained from the same sample, sequenced in a study of radiotherapy plus CTLA-4 blockade in lung cancer. Profiling relied on immunoSEQ multiplex PCR, and the TCRdb table lists in-frame clones only, not all of them. The sample contains approximately 100,000 clones, approximately 87% of which appear only once. Sequences were derived from peripheral blood, sampled from a patient treated with radiotherapy plus ipilimumab. These receptors originate from a human donor with non-small cell lung cancer that progressed on radiotherapy plus ipilimumab. Some clones in this sample may be carry-over from other donors' samples.

Written as DNA, the CDR3 is TGTGCCAGCAGTGTCGAGGGATCGAACACTGAAGCTTTCTTT. Its protein is CASSVEGSNTEAFF. The rearrangement links TRBV2 to TRBJ1-1; no reliable D call. The CDR3 has 14 residues. Germline V gene sequence: CDR1 SNHLY, CDR2 FYNNEI. The germline V and J ends were trimmed by 4 bases and 1 base, with 10 bases remaining between them.

The chain is built from TRBV5-1 and TRBJ2-2; TRBD1 matches at 12 bases. Losses at the gene ends were 9 bases for V and 5 bases for J; bases not matched to a gene: 8. Germline V gene sequence: CDR1 SGHRS, CDR2 YFSETQ. The CDR3 consists of 15 residues. The chain's CDR3 is CATGQGATGTGELFF. DNA for the CDR3: TGCGCCACGGGACAGGGGGCAACTGGGACCGGGGAGCTGTTTTTT.

J is TRBJ2-1 and V is TRBV7-2, with D tentatively TRBD1 (5 bases). The germline CDR1 and CDR2 sequences are SGHTA and FQGNSA. This CDR3 comprises 15 residues. V lost 7 bases and J 6 bases, leaving 19 bases between the germline ends. Written as DNA, the CDR3 is TGTGCCAGCACCCCCTACCCCCAGGGCCCCAATGAGCAGTTCTTC. This translates into CASTPYPQGPNEQFF.

The chain couples TRBV29-1 to TRBJ2-2; D remains unclear. This CDR3 region has 14 residues. V gave up 6 bases and J gave up 7 bases, with 18 bases separating them. Germline V gene data show CDR1 as SQVTM and CDR2 as ANQGSEA. The DNA of the CDR3 is TGCAGCGTAAACAGAACAAATCTAAGCGGGGAGCTGTTTTTT. Encoded protein: CSVNRTNLSGELFF.

The chain has TRBV5-6 and TRBJ1-5; possibly TRBD1 for D (6 bases). V gave up 2 bases and J gave up 0 bases, with 18 bases separating them. The CDR3 totals 18 residues. Germline V gives CDR1 SGHDT, CDR2 YYEEEE. CDR3 residues: CASSFRPGTTYSNQPQHF. The CDR3 DNA follows: TGTGCCAGCAGCTTCCGTCCCGGGACAACCTATAGCAATCAGCCCCAGCATTTT.

The chain uses TRBV7-6 and TRBJ2-2; D gene uncertain. V lost 5 bases, J lost 2 bases, and 6 bases lay in between. CDR3 length equals 13 residues. CDR1 is SGHVS and CDR2 is FNYEAQ in the germline V gene. DNA for the CDR3: TGTGCCAGCAGCACGGTTAACACCGGGGAGCTGTTTTTT. Translating gives CASSTVNTGELFF.

The gene calls are TRBV30 and TRBJ1-3, with unresolved D. Germline CDR1 and CDR2: GTSNPN and SVGIG (reference sequence). V was cut by 0 bases and J by 1 base, with 4 bases left in between. The CDR3 loop spans 13 amino acids. The CDR3 bases are TGTGCCTGGAGTGTCCGGTCTGGAAACACCATATATTTT. Its translation is CAWSVRSGNTIYF.

About this clone itself: One junction end disagrees with the germline gene, perhaps due to a read error. The gene calls are TRBV7-7 and TRBJ2-2, with 8 positions matching TRBD2. Germline V lookup: CDR1 SSHAT, CDR2 FNYEAQ (reference sequence). The CDR3 spans 15 residues. For the CDR3, the DNA is TGTGCTAGCAGCGCGAATGGACTAGCTGGCGGGGAGCTGTTTTTT. This encodes CASSANGLAGGELFF.

This clone was observed a handful of times. J is TRBJ1-6 and V is TRBV19; 7 positions agree with TRBD1. The V segment lost 4 bases and the J segment 19 bases; nucleotides outside the gene matches: 16. Germline V gene lookup returns CDR1 LNHDA and CDR2 SQIVND (reference sequence). The length of the CDR3 is 14 residues. The CDR3 loop is CASSTGAPGTETHF. In DNA form, the CDR3 reads TGTGCCAGTAGTACCGGGGCCCCCGGGACAGAAACTCACTTT.